This T cell receptor (beta chain) is drawn from a study of shared clonotypes between healthy human individuals. Study as a whole: Plates per donor: three CD4 naive, three CD4 memory, two CD8 naive, one CD8 memory.

This CDR3 region has 13 residues. The germline CDR1 and CDR2 sequences are SGHAT and FQNNGV. V shed 0 bases and J shed 2 bases, with 5 bases lying between them. Original processing notes: Quality scores were absent from the junction-only immunoSEQ sequences, so filtering differed. The assay was immunoSEQ multiplex PCR, and TCRdb's table has in-frame clones only and misses some. D and trimming come from the DNA, and the V and J calls and clone size come from that table. Seen here are under 2.5 million clones, less than 95% observed once, and the top ten hold around 0.4%. Healthy and HIV-negative, the adult donors had no recent acute infections or vaccinations. Negatively enriched CD4+ T cells were divided by CD45RA into naive and memory.

Sequencing was performed on naive CD4+ T cells from PBMCs. As to subset: CD45RA+ positively selected. V and J are TRBV11-2 and TRBJ2-7; D gene ambiguous. This TCR derives from a man between 18 and 29 years old in good health. Some clones in this sample may be carry-over from other donors' samples. The CDR3 protein is CASSLDPPYEQYF. Written as DNA, the CDR3 is TGTGCCAGCAGCTTAGATCCCCCCTACGAGCAGTACTTC.